The 24 T cell receptor beta chains below were found in one sample sequenced in a study of Graves' ophthalmopathy and Graves' hyperthyroidism. Using RNA transcripts, the TCR beta CDR3 regions were amplified. The library came from an HTBI-primed first-round RT-PCR and a second-round multiplex PCR. Via MiXCR, TCRdb re-called the multiplex PCR reads, giving one row per CDR3 protein. The data show hundreds of thousands of distinct CDR3 sequences, with roughly two fifths seen just once and roughly 3.5% held by the top ten. The sample comprised peripheral blood. The receptors come from an adult man with Graves' ophthalmopathy.

About this clonotype: At one boundary the junction diverges from the germline segment, which might be a read error. The V and J genes are TRBV25-1 and TRBJ1-4; 8 bases map to TRBD1. Per the germline V gene, CDR1 is MGHDK and CDR2 is SYGVNS. The CDR3 has 13 amino acids. In DNA, the CDR3 is TGTGCCAGCAGGGGGACAGGCAATGAAACACTGTTTTTT. Translated, it gives CASRGTGNETLFF.

The table lists this clonotype with many counts. V usage is TRBV24-1 and J usage is TRBJ2-6; D unclear. V lost 9 bases and J lost 0, with 14 bases in between. CDR1 is KGHDR and CDR2 is SFDVKD in the germline V gene. The CDR3 has 16 amino acids. This chain's CDR3 is CATLARTSSGANVLTF. The CDR3 bases are TGTGCCACCTTGGCCAGAACAAGCTCTGGGGCCAACGTCCTGACTTTC.

This clonotype was seen repeatedly, ten times or more. This chain connects TRBV29-1 to TRBJ1-4; D is possibly TRBD1 (5 bases). The CDR3 is 13 residues long. The V end lost 6 bases, the J end lost 8 bases, and 16 bases lay between the germline ends. CDR1 and CDR2 (germline): SQVTM, ANQGSEA. CDR3 nucleotides: TGCAGCGTGAGGGCCGGGGGAGGGGAAAAACTGTTTTTT. Its protein product is CSVRAGGGEKLFF.

Remarks on this clonotype: This may be a read error, as it is one base from a much larger clone. The CDR3 DNA sequence: TGTGCCAGTGGCCTCGCAGGGGGAAAGAACTATGGCTACACCTTC. Its protein is CASGLAGGKNYGYTF. The chain uses TRBV19 and TRBJ1-2; 7 bases are shared with TRBD1. Germline loops: CDR1 LNHDA, CDR2 SQIVND (reference sequence). With V trimmed by 8 bases and J by 2 bases, 11 bases remained unmatched. This CDR3 contains 15 residues.

The chain uses TRBV7-9 and TRBJ2-5, with 12 bases identical to TRBD2. The length of the CDR3 is 17 residues. Germline CDR1 reads SEHNR; CDR2 reads FQNEAQ (reference sequence). The ends lost 5 bases at V and 0 bases at J; junction bases unmatched: 7. Written as DNA, the CDR3 is TGTGCCAGCAGCCAAGGCGGACTAGCGGGGAACCAAGAGACCCAGTACTTC. This codes for CASSQGGLAGNQETQYF.

This clonotype occurred many times. J is TRBJ1-2 and V is TRBV9; D remains ambiguous. Germline-derived CDR1 and CDR2 are SGDLS and YYNGEE. The CDR3 sequence is 13 residues long. V lost 3 bases to trimming and J lost 4 bases, with 10 bases between them. The CDR3 spells CASSGQQPYGYTF. CDR3 sequence (DNA): TGTGCCAGCAGCGGTCAGCAGCCCTATGGCTACACCTTC.

As regards this clonotype: This may stem from a read error, because a much larger clone lies one nucleotide away. V is TRBV11-2 and J is TRBJ1-2; perhaps TRBD1 as D (5 bases). The V gene's germline CDR1 is SGHAT and CDR2 FQNNGV. The CDR3 loop spans 15 amino acids. CDR3 DNA: TGTGCCGGCAGCCAAGCGCCCGGGGACGTCTATGGCTACACCTTC. Encoded protein: CAGSQAPGDVYGYTF.

This clonotype has a count of ten or more. This rearrangement joins TRBV20-1 to TRBJ1-2; no reliable D call. The CDR3 extends over 13 amino acids. The germline V gene encodes CDR1 DFQATT and CDR2 SNEGSKA (reference sequence). V lost 5 bases and J lost 4, with 14 bases in between. Here the CDR3 reads CSAESPASYGYTF. The CDR3 DNA follows: TGCAGTGCTGAGTCCCCAGCAAGCTATGGCTACACCTTC.

The genes are TRBV7-1 and TRBJ1-2; TRBD1 matches at 10 bases. TRBV7-1 is an ORF; its function is uncertain. V trimming: 6 bases; J trimming: 4 bases; junction bases outside the gene matches: 5. The CDR3 runs to 14 residues. Here the CDR3 reads CASRDGQGGYGYTF. CDR3 bases: TGTGCCAGCAGAGATGGACAGGGGGGCTATGGCTACACCTTC.

J is TRBJ2-5 and V is TRBV5-1; 8 positions agree with TRBD1. The CDR3 spans 18 residues. After removal of 5 bases from V and 2 bases from J, the junction contained 17 bases not matched to a gene. In germline, CDR1 is SGHRS, CDR2 YFSETQ. Here the CDR3 DNA reads TGCGCCAGCAGAACGAGTATAAAATCGGGACAGGAACAAGAGACCCAGTACTTC. This codes for CASRTSIKSGQEQETQYF.

In its sample, this clonotype was seen once. No DNA is shown, since the ends of the CDR3 on it are uncertain; the CDR3 is the one TCRdb lists. The chain carries TRBV13 and TRBJ2-5; no check of the table's D call, TRBD1, against the DNA was made. The CDR3 is 16 amino acids in total, end residues counted. Germline-derived CDR1 and CDR2 are PRHDT and FYEKMQ (reference sequence). The CDR3: CASSSSGQTRQETQYF.

This clonotype was recorded at least ten times. This chain joins TRBV12-3 or TRBV12-4 and TRBJ1-1; D not certain. V lost 5 bases and J 4 bases, leaving 8 bases between the germline ends. The CDR3 loop spans 12 amino acids. In DNA, the CDR3 is TGTGCCAGCAGTCCTATTGGCACTGAAGCTTTCTTT. Translated, it gives CASSPIGTEAFF.

The gene calls are TRBV19 and TRBJ2-3, with D uncertain. The CDR3 sequence is 12 residues long. Trimming cost V 4 bases and J 4 bases, with 6 bases left between them. The germline CDR1 and CDR2 sequences are LNHDA and SQIVND (reference sequence). CDR3: CASSTVPDTQYF. The CDR3 region has the DNA TGTGCCAGTAGTACCGTCCCAGATACGCAGTATTTT. The full variable domain, in which reference TRBV19 and TRBJ2-3 provide the parts outside the CDR3, is DGGITQSPKYLFRKEGQNVTLSCEQNLNHDAMYWYRQDPGQGLRLIYYSQIVNDFQKGDIAEGYSVSREKKESFPLTVTSAQKNPTAFYLCASSTVPDTQYFGPGTRLTVL.

V gene TRBV12-3 or TRBV12-4 combines with J gene TRBJ2-7; D is unclear. V shed 4 bases and J shed 3 bases, with 16 bases lying between them. This CDR3 spans 15 amino acids. The DNA of the CDR3 is TGTGCCAGCAGTTATCCCGACTCGGGCGGCTACGAGCAGTACTTC. Translation: CASSYPDSGGYEQYF.

This clonotype was observed at least ten times. The chain has TRBV19 and TRBJ2-6, with 7 bases lining up with TRBD1. The ends lost 6 bases at V and 2 bases at J; junction bases unmatched: 7. The germline V gene has CDR1 LNHDA and CDR2 SQIVND (reference sequence). The CDR3 totals 16 residues. In nucleotides, the CDR3 is TGTGCCAGTAGCAGACAGGGTAAGGCTGGGGCCAACGTCCTGACTTTC. Translating it yields CASSRQGKAGANVLTF.

A few counts support this clonotype. CDR3 amino acids: CASSRTGGEEKLFF. CDR3 bases: TGTGCCAGCAGCAGGACAGGGGGGGAGGAAAAACTGTTTTTT. The chain has TRBV5-4 and TRBJ1-4; 10 nucleotides line up with TRBD1. The trim removed 4 bases at V and 8 bases at J, leaving 5 bases unmatched. This CDR3 has 14 amino acids. CDR1 is SGHNT and CDR2 is YYREEE in the germline V gene (reference sequence). The whole variable domain, remainder taken from reference TRBV5-4 and TRBJ1-4, is ETGVTQSPTHLIKTRGQQVTLRCSSQSGHNTVSWYQQALGQGPQFIFQYYREEENGRGNFPPRFSGLQFPNYSSELNVNALELDDSALYLCASSRTGGEEKLFFGSGTQLSVL.

This clonotype was found many times. As DNA, the CDR3 is TGTGCCACCAGCAGAGATAGAGCCGGGGAGCTGTTTTTT. As protein: CATSRDRAGELFF. V usage is TRBV15 and J usage is TRBJ2-2, with D unresolved. The CDR3 spans 13 residues. Germline-derived CDR1 and CDR2 are LNHNV and YYDKDF (reference sequence). The V end was cut by 0 bases, the J end by 6 bases, with 5 bases between.

This clonotype was recorded only once. The chain combines TRBV9 with TRBJ2-1; 8 bases fit TRBD2. The CDR3 length is 20 residues. The ends lost 0 bases at V and 2 bases at J; junction bases unmatched: 16. Germline CDR1 and CDR2: SGDLS and YYNGEE. The CDR3 DNA follows: TGTGCCAGCAGCGTAGACGCCGGGACTAGGGGAGCCGGCCCCTACAATGAGCAGTTCTTC. This sequence encodes CASSVDAGTRGAGPYNEQFF.

The sample holds one count of this clonotype. This chain uses TRBV6-4 with TRBJ1-1; 10 bases are shared with TRBD1. Germline lookup yields CDR1 MRHNA and CDR2 SNTAGT. CDR3 length equals 15 residues. V dropped 8 bases and J dropped 2; count of bases not matched to a gene: 8. The CDR3 DNA reads as TGTGCCAGCCGGGACAGGGGAGGGGGAAACACTGAAGCTTTCTTT. This sequence encodes CASRDRGGGNTEAFF.

This clonotype occurred many times. The genes are TRBV11-2 and TRBJ2-5; 7 bases fit TRBD2. From germline, CDR1 is SGHAT and CDR2 FQNNGV. There are 14 residues in the CDR3. Germline trimming cut 6 bases from V and 4 bases from J; bases unmatched to any gene: 8. The DNA for the CDR3 is TGTGCCAGCAGTGCCTGGAGCGGGACAGAGACCCAGTACTTC. The encoded protein is CASSAWSGTETQYF.

This clonotype was recorded only once. A much larger clone lies a single base off, so this may be a read error. The V and J genes are TRBV20-1 and TRBJ1-5; D may be TRBD1 (5 bases). V was trimmed by 5 bases and J by 7 bases, leaving 18 bases between them. CDR3 length equals 14 residues. In germline, CDR1 is DFQATT, CDR2 SNEGSKA (reference sequence). CDR3 sequence (DNA): TGCAGTGCTGGAGGACCGGGGGGTGGCCAGCCCCAGCATTTT. The encoded protein is CSAGGPGGGQPQHF.

A few counts support this clonotype. This chain connects TRBV7-2 to TRBJ2-3; D not certain. V was cut by 1 base and J by 4 bases, with 12 bases left in between. This CDR3 spans 15 amino acids. Per germline, CDR1 SGHTA and CDR2 FQGNSA. CDR3 DNA sequence: TGTGCCAGCAGCTTAGGAGGAGCAACCGCAGATACGCAGTATTTT. This codes for CASSLGGATADTQYF.

This clonotype was seen just once. This chain uses TRBV29-1 with TRBJ1-3; a weak D match, TRBD1 (5 bases). The V end was cut by 6 bases, the J end by 2 bases, with 14 bases between. Germline V lookup: CDR1 SQVTM, CDR2 ANQGSEA. The CDR3 runs to 14 residues. The CDR3 sequence is CSVSRDGPGNTIYF. For the CDR3, the DNA is TGCAGCGTAAGCCGGGACGGGCCTGGAAACACCATATATTTT.

This clonotype appeared many times. For the CDR3, the DNA is TGCAGTGCTACAGGGGGCGGCGAGACCCAGTACTTC. Its protein product is CSATGGGETQYF. The chain joins TRBV20-1 to TRBJ2-5; the match to TRBD1 covers 8 bases. V lost 4 bases, J lost 5 bases, and 3 bases stayed unmatched. The CDR3 contains 12 residues. Germline assignment: CDR1 DFQATT and CDR2 SNEGSKA (reference sequence).